This TCR beta chain stems from a study of a mutant IDH1 vaccine in newly diagnosed glioma. On the study more broadly: Vaccine administration was initiated 4-6 weeks following radiotherapy alone, or with temozolomide cycles. Males made up roughly 60% and females about 40% of treated patients, whose mean age was around 41 years. Patients were pretreated with radiotherapy, temozolomide, or both, mostly both. Study findings and constraints: Alterations occurring in top peripheral T cell clonotypes seemed unrelated to pseudoprogression.

Described time point: week 5, during vaccination. Every vaccine dose comprised 300 ug of mutant IDH1 20-mer peptide plus topical imiquimod. Germline V gene lookup returns CDR1 SNHLY and CDR2 FYNNEI. This CDR3 has 16 amino acids. Trimming left V 3 bases short and J 1 base short, with 14 bases between. Concerning this clone itself: Its antigen is unknown.

Using immunoSEQ multiplex PCR, the repertoire was profiled, and TCRdb retains in-frame clones only, with some absent. The table lists 45,000 to 70,000 clones, around 80% of them singletons. The sequence derives from a man younger than 40 with glioma. V gene TRBV2 combines with J gene TRBJ2-3; no reliable D call. This sample comprised PBMCs, obtained from a glioma patient whose treatment included an IDH1 peptide vaccine. CDR3 loop: CASSEGFSSGTDTQYF. The CDR3 bases are TGTGCCAGCAGTGAGGGGTTTTCTTCCGGCACAGATACGCAGTATTTT.